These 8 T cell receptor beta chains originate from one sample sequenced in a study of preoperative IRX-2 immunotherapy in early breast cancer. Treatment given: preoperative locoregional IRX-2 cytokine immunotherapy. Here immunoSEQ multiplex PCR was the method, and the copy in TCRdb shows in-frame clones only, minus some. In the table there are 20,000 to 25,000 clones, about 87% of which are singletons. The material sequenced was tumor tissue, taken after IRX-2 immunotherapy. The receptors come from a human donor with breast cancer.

The CDR3 DNA follows: TGTGCCAGCTCCCTTAAGGCTCCAGGCTCTGGAAACACCATATATTTT. It codes for CASSLKAPGSGNTIYF. The genes are TRBV14 and TRBJ1-3; unclear D gene. This CDR3 is built from 16 residues. Between the trimmed V and J ends, which lost 8 bases and 0 bases, there was a span of 17 bases. Germline V lookup: CDR1 SGHDN, CDR2 FVKESK.

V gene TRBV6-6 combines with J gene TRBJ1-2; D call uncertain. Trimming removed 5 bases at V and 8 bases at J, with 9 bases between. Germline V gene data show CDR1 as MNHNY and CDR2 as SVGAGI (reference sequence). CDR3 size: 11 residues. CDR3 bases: TGTGCCAGCAGTGCGGACGAAGGCTACACCTTC. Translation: CASSADEGYTF.

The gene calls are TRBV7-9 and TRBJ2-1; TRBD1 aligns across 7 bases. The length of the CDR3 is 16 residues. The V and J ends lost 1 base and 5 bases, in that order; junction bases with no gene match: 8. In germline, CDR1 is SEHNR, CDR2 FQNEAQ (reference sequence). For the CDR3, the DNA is TGTGCCAGCAGCTTAGGTGAGGGGGCGGAAAACAATGAGCAGTTCTTC. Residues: CASSLGEGAENNEQFF.

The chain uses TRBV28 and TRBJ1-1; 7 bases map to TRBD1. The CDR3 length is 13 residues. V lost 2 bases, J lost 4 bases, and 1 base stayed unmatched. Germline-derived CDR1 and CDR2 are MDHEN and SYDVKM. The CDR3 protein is CASSLAGGTEAFF. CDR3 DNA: TGTGCCAGCAGTTTAGCAGGGGGCACTGAAGCTTTCTTT.

The CDR3 DNA reads TGTGCCAGCAGGGCAGGGGTACAAACTGAAGCTTTCTTT. The encoded protein is CASRAGVQTEAFF. The chain carries TRBV11-3 and TRBJ1-1; TRBD1 might be the D (6 bases). CDR3 length: 13 amino acids. Germline CDR1 reads SGHNT; CDR2 reads YENEEA. Trimming removed 6 bases from V and 5 bases from J, with 13 bases in between.

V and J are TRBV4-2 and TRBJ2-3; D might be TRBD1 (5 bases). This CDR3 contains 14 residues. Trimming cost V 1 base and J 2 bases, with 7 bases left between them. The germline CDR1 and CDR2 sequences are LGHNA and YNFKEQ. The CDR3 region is CASSQGRDTDTQYF. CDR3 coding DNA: TGTGCCAGCAGCCAAGGCAGGGACACAGATACGCAGTATTTT.

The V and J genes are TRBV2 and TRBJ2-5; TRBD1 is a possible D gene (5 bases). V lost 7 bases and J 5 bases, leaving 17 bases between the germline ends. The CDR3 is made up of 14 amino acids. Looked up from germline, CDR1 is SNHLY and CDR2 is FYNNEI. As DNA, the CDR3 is TGTGCCAGCATCAGGGCAAGGGTCAGGGAGACCCAGTACTTC. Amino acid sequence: CASIRARVRETQYF.

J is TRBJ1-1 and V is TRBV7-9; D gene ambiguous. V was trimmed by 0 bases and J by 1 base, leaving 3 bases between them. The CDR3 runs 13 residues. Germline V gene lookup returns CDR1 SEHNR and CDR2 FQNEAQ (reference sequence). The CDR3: CASSLAGNTEAFF. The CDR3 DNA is TGTGCCAGCAGCTTAGCAGGGAACACTGAAGCTTTCTTT.